This T cell receptor beta chain was identified during a study of blood T cell repertoires in COVID-19. Germline V lookup: CDR1 SGHAT, CDR2 FQNNGV. The junction had 8 bases not matched to a gene; V was cut back by 4 bases and J by 0 bases. This CDR3 has 18 residues. Sequenced by immunoSEQ multiplex PCR; TCRdb stores in-frame clones only, minus some. The sample yields some 15,000 clones, around 88% seen once. The rearrangement joins TRBV11-2 to TRBJ2-1; TRBD2 agrees at 11 bases. The source material was peripheral blood. The source of this sequence is a human donor in a cohort sampled during active COVID-19. CDR3 loop: CASSWGLAEGGSYNEQFF. The CDR3 region has the DNA TGTGCCAGCAGCTGGGGACTAGCGGAGGGGGGCTCCTACAATGAGCAGTTCTTC.